This TCR beta chain originates from a study of beta chain features in type 1 diabetes. Study-wide points: With patients and controls alike, PCR might favor shorter templates to an equal degree. Reads derived from cDNA could over-represent cells showing high TCR expression.

This clone was detected a few times. Its specificity is unknown. This CDR3 spans 15 amino acids. The germline CDR1 and CDR2 sequences are GTSNPN and SVGIG (reference sequence). V trimming: 2 bases; J trimming: 7 bases; junction bases outside the gene matches: 7. cDNA synthesis used the whole RNA isolate, giving expressed TCRB sequences. Sequenced by immunoSEQ multiplex PCR; TCRdb stores in-frame clones only, minus some. The sample records approximately 470,000 clones, approximately 31% being singletons. CD4+ naive, central memory, regulatory and stem cell-like memory subsets were isolated by sorting on CD45RO/CCR7/CD25/CD127/CD95/CD27.

The chain couples TRBV30 to TRBJ2-1; 11 positions match TRBD2. The receptor was derived from a man between 18 and 29 years old in good health. Sequenced sample: naive CD4+ T cells from blood. DNA for the CDR3: TGTGCCTGGAGTAAGAGACTAGCGGGATCAAATGAGCAGTTCTTC. Its translation is CAWSKRLAGSNEQFF.